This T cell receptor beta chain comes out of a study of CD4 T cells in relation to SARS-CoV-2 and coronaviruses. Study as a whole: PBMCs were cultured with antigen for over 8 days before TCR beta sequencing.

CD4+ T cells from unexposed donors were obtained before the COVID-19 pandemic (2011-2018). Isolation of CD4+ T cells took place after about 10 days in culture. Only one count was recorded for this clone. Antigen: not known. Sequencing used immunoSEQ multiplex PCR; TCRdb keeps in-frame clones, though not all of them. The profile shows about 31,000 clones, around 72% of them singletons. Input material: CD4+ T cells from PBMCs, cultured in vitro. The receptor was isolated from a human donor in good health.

The CDR3 here is CASSDSGTRGDTQYF. DNA of the CDR3: TGTGCCAGCAGTGACTCAGGGACTAGAGGCGATACGCAGTATTTT. The V and J genes are TRBV6-4 and TRBJ2-3; 8 nucleotides agree with TRBD2. Losses at the gene ends were 0 bases for V and 6 bases for J; bases not matched to a gene: 5. The CDR3 has 15 residues. Germline CDR1 reads MRHNA; CDR2 reads SNTAGT.